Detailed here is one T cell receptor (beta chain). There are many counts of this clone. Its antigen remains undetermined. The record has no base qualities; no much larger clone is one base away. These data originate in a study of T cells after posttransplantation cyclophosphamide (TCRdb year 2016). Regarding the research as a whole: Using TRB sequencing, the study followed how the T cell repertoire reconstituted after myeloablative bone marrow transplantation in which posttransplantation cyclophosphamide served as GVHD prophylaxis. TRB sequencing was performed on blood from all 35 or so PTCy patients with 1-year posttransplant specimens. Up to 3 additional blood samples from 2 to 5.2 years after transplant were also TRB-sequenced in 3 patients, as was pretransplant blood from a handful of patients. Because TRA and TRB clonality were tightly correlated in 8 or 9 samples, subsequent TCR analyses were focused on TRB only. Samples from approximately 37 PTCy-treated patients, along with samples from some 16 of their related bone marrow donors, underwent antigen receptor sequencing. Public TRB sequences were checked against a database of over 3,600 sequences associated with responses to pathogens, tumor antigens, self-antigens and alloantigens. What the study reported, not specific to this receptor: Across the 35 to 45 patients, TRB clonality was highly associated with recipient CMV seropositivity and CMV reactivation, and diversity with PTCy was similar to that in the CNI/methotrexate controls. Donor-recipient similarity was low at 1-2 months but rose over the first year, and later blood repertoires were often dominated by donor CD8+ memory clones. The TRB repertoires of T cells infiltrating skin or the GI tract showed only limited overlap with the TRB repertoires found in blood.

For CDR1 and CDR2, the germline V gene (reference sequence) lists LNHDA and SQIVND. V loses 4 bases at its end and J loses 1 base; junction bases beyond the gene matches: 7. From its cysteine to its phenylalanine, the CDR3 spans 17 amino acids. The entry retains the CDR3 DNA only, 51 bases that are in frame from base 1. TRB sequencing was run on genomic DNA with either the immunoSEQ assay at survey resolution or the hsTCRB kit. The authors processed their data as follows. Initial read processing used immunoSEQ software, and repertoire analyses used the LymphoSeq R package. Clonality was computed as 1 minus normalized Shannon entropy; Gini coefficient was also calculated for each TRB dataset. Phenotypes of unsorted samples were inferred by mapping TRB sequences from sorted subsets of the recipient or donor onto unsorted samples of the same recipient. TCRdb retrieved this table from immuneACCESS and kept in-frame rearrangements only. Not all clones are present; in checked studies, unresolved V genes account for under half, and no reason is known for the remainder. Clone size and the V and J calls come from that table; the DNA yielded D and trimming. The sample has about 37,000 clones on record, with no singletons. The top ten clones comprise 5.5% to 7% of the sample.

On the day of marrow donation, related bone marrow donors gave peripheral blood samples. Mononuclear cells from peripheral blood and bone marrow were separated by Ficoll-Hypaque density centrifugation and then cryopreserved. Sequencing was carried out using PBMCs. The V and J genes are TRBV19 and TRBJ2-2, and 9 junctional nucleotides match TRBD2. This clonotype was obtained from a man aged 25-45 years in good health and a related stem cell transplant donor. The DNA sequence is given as TGTGCCAGTAGTAGAAGGGCGCGGGGGGGGAACACCGGGGAGCTGTTTTTT. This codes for CASSRRARGGNTGELFF.